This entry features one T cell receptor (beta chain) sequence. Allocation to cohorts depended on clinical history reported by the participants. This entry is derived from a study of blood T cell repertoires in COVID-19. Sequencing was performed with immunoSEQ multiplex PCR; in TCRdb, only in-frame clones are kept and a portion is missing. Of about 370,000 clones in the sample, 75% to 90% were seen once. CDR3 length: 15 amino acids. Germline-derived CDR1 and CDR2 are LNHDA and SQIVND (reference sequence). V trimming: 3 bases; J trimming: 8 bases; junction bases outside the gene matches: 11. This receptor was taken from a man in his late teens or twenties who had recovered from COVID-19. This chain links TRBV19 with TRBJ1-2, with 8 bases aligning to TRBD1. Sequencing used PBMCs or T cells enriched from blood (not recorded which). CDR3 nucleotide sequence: TGTGCCAGTAGTATCCGACAGGGGAAAAGTGTAGGCTACACCTTC. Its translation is CASSIRQGKSVGYTF.